The 2 T cell receptor beta chains below all came from one sample that was sequenced in a study of blood T cell repertoires in COVID-19. Only in-frame clones appear in the TCRdb table, and some are missing; sequencing was by immunoSEQ multiplex PCR. Seen here are some 180,000 clones, approximately 80% observed once, and the top ten hold about 7%. The specimen sequenced was peripheral blood. The source of these receptors is a woman aged 40 to 50 with COVID-19, enrolled during active disease.

V is TRBV6-5 and J is TRBJ1-1; D is possibly TRBD1 (5 bases). Trimming cost V 5 bases and J 8 bases, with 6 bases left between them. Looked up from germline, CDR1 is MNHEY and CDR2 is SVGAGI. The CDR3 has 10 residues. CDR3 loop: CASSHREAFF. CDR3 sequence (DNA): TGTGCCAGCAGTCACAGGGAAGCTTTCTTT.

V gene TRBV5-6 combines with J gene TRBJ1-4; a possible D gene is TRBD1 (5 bases). V gave up 1 base and J gave up 4 bases, with 11 bases separating them. The length of the CDR3 is 15 residues. Germline V CDR1 and CDR2: SGHDT, YYEEEE. In nucleotides, the CDR3 is TGTGCCAGCAGCTTGATCGGGGGTAATAATGAAAAACTGTTTTTT. Encoded protein: CASSLIGGNNEKLFF.